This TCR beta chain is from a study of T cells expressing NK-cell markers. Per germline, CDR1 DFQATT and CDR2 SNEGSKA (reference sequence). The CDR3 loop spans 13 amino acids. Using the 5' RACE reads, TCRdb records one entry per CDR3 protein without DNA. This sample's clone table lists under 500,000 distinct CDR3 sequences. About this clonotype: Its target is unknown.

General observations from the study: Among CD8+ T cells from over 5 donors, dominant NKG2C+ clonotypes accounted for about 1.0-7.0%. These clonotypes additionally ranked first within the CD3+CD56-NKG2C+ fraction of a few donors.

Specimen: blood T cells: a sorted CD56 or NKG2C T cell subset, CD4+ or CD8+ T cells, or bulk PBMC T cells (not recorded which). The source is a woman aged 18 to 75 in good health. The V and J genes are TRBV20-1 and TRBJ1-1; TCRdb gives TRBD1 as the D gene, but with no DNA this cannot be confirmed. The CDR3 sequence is CSAREGGNTEAFF.